A selection of T cell receptor beta chains follows, all from one sample in a study of identical twins. TCRdb independently ran MiXCR on the 5' RACE reads; one entry per CDR3 protein. The sample lists over 600,000 distinct CDR3 sequences, 21% occurring once. The same sample was also studied in work on T cells expressing NK-cell markers.

Sequencing used PBMCs. These receptors all stem from a woman aged 18-29 years in good health. Each CDR3 is given with its conserved first and last residue. A D gene is named only where the DNA matches it firmly. Only part of the rows carry a size: once, few, many, or a class if the clone is expanded.

V gene	D gene	clone size	J gene	CDR3 DNA	CDR3 protein
TRBV5-1	.	.	TRBJ2-7	TGCGCCAGCAGCCCAGAGTCGGGTCAGGGCTACGAGCAGTACTTC	CASSPESGQGYEQYF
TRBV7-2	TRBD2	few	TRBJ2-3	TGTGCCAGCAGCGGACTAGCGGGGGACCGGGATACGCAGTATTTT	CASSGLAGDRDTQYF
TRBV29-1	.	.	TRBJ2-1	TGCAGCACCGAGGAAGGAAAGAATGAGCAGTTCTTC	CSTEEGKNEQFF
TRBV20-1	TRBD2	.	TRBJ2-5	TGCAGTGCTACCCCAGCGGGAGGCTTCCAAGAGACCCAGTACTTC	CSATPAGGFQETQYF
TRBV6-2/TRBV6-3	.	few	TRBJ1-2	TGTGCCAGCAGCAGACTCGGGAATGGCTACACCTTC	CASSRLGNGYTF
TRBV30	.	.	TRBJ2-7	TGTGCCTGGAGTGTGGCACTACTAAAGCAGTACTTC	CAWSVALLKQYF
TRBV20-1	.	.	TRBJ1-2	TGCAGTGCTAGAGATCTGGAAGGCTACACCTTC	CSARDLEGYTF
TRBV6-5	.	few	TRBJ2-3	TGTGCCAGCAGTCCGAGAACGAATACGCAGTATTTT	CASSPRTNTQYF
TRBV20-1	TRBD1	few	TRBJ1-1	TGCAGTTCTTACCACGAGACAGGGTATTCTGAAGCTTTCTTT	CSSYHETGYSEAFF
TRBV9	.	.	TRBJ2-1	TGTGCCAGCAGCCCTGGAGGGGGAGGGCCCCCAAATGAGCAGTTCTTC	CASSPGGGGPPNEQFF
TRBV20-1	TRBD2	.	TRBJ2-1	TGCAGTGGTCGCGGGAGGGTCGGAAATGAGCAGTTCTTC	CSGRGRVGNEQFF
TRBV5-1	.	.	TRBJ2-1	TGCGCCAGCAGCCTTAATGACCGGGATGAGCAGTTCTTC	CASSLNDRDEQFF
TRBV5-1	TRBD1	.	TRBJ2-5	TGCGCCAGCAGCTTGTATCGGACAGGGGGCGGAGAGACCCAGTACTTC	CASSLYRTGGGETQYF
TRBV7-2	TRBD2	.	TRBJ2-1	TGTGCCAGCAGCTTTAGTGGGAGGGCCAAAACCTACAATGAGCAGTTCTTC	CASSFSGRAKTYNEQFF
TRBV11-2	TRBD2	.	TRBJ2-1	TGTGCCAGCAGCCCAACCGGGACTAGCGGGAGAAATGAGCAGTTCTTC	CASSPTGTSGRNEQFF
TRBV7-2	.	many	TRBJ1-3	TGTGCCAGCAGCTTCTCCTCAGGAACCTCTGGAAACACCATATATTTT	CASSFSSGTSGNTIYF
TRBV18	.	few	TRBJ1-1	TGTGCCAGCTCACCACCCTGGACTGAGTTCGGAGCTTTCTTT	CASSPPWTEFGAFF
TRBV10-1	.	.	TRBJ2-1	TGCGCCAGCAGTGGAATAGCAGGGGACTACAATGAGCAGTTCTTC	CASSGIAGDYNEQFF
TRBV5-4	.	.	TRBJ2-1	TGTGCCAGCAGCTTTGGGCAGGTTTACAATGAGCAGTTCTTC	CASSFGQVYNEQFF
TRBV9	TRBD2	.	TRBJ2-2	TGTGCCAGCAGCGCTAGCGGGACGAACACCGGGGAGCTGTTTTTT	CASSASGTNTGELFF
TRBV12-3/TRBV12-4	TRBD1	few	TRBJ2-1	TGTGCCAGCAGTCCCCAGGGGGCCGGGAATGAGCAGTTCTTC	CASSPQGAGNEQFF
TRBV7-9	TRBD1	.	TRBJ2-7	TGTGCCAGCAGCACCCGAGGACAGGGTGTGAACGAGCAGTACTTC	CASSTRGQGVNEQYF
TRBV4-2	.	many	TRBJ2-5	TGTGCCAGCAGCCAAGATAAGGAGACCCAGTACTTC	CASSQDKETQYF
TRBV4-3	.	.	TRBJ1-2	TGCGCCAGCAGCCGGGCGAACCGGGATGGCTACACCTTC	CASSRANRDGYTF
TRBV10-3	.	many	TRBJ2-1	TGTGCCATCAGTGGGTTGTCGGACACGAAACAGTTCTTC	CAISGLSDTKQFF
TRBV29-1	.	.	TRBJ1-2	TGCAGCGTCCAGACTGGGAGCTATGGCTACACCTTC	CSVQTGSYGYTF
TRBV3-1	TRBD2	few	TRBJ2-5	TGTGCCAGCAGCTATGGGACTAGCGGTGAGACCCAGTACTTC	CASSYGTSGETQYF
TRBV2	.	few	TRBJ1-2	TGTGCCAGCAGAGGACAGATCTATGGCTACACCTTC	CASRGQIYGYTF
TRBV7-9	.	many	TRBJ2-7	TGTGCCAGCAGCTCCGACAGTAGGGAGCAGTACTTC	CASSSDSREQYF
TRBV6-1	TRBD1	few	TRBJ1-1	TGTGCCAGCAGTGAAGGGAGTCGGGGCAGGGGGCTTGACACTGAAGCTTTCTTT	CASSEGSRGRGLDTEAFF
TRBV5-1	TRBD1	few	TRBJ2-7	TGCGCCAGCAGCCAAATTTTCCCGGGACAGGGGAATGACTATTTCTACGAGCAGTACTTC	CASSQIFPGQGNDYFYEQYF
TRBV7-9	.	.	TRBJ2-1	TGTGCCAGCAGCTTAGCGATGAATAGCGCGAATGAGCAGTTCTTC	CASSLAMNSANEQFF
TRBV20-1	TRBD2	.	TRBJ2-3	TGCAGTGCTAGGGTTCTACGGGAGGGCGAATCAGATACGCAGTATTTT	CSARVLREGESDTQYF
TRBV20-1	TRBD2	few	TRBJ2-3	TGCAGTGCTAGAGAAGCGGGGGGGCTGAAAGATACGCAGTATTTT	CSAREAGGLKDTQYF
TRBV27	.	few	TRBJ2-5	TGTGCCAGCAGTTTAATGTACCAAGAGACCCAGTACTTC	CASSLMYQETQYF
TRBV4-3	TRBD2	.	TRBJ2-6	TGCGCCAGCAGCCAACTAGCGGGAGGGCATGGGGCCAACGTCCTGACTTTC	CASSQLAGGHGANVLTF
TRBV29-1	TRBD2	.	TRBJ2-1	TGCAGCGTTGATTCGGCTAGCGGGGGATCTTACAATGAGCAGTTCTTC	CSVDSASGGSYNEQFF
TRBV20-1	.	.	TRBJ2-3	TGCAGTGCTAGAGATTCCCGGAGCAGAAGCACAGATACGCAGTATTTT	CSARDSRSRSTDTQYF
TRBV5-6	TRBD2	.	TRBJ2-1	TGTGCCAGCAGCTTGTCTAGCGGGAGTCCTTACAATGAGCAGTTCTTC	CASSLSSGSPYNEQFF
TRBV6-5	TRBD2	few	TRBJ2-3	TGTGCCTTGGGGGGGGTCACAGATACGCAGTATTTT	CALGGVTDTQYF
TRBV10-1	.	.	TRBJ2-1	TGCGCCAGCAGTGAGTCGTTCCTCGGCCCCCAGTTCTTC	CASSESFLGPQFF
TRBV7-9	TRBD1	few	TRBJ2-1	TGTGCCAGCACCCGGACAGGGTTGGCCTACAATGAGCAGTTCTTC	CASTRTGLAYNEQFF
TRBV5-1	.	.	TRBJ2-1	TGCGCCAGCAGCTTGGGCAATGGTGCGGGAACCAATGAGCAGTTCTTC	CASSLGNGAGTNEQFF
TRBV6-1	TRBD1	many	TRBJ2-2	TGTGCCAGCAGTGGATCGACAGGGGGCATGGCGAACACCGGGGAGCTGTTTTTT	CASSGSTGGMANTGELFF
TRBV12-3/TRBV12-4	.	few	TRBJ1-2	TGTGCCAGCAGCGAACAGGGAGTTGGCTATGGCTACACCTTC	CASSEQGVGYGYTF
TRBV20-1	.	.	TRBJ2-1	TGCAGTGCTAGAGATACCGGGACCGTACGTTACAATGAGCAGTTCTTC	CSARDTGTVRYNEQFF
TRBV7-9	TRBD2	.	TRBJ2-1	TGTGCCAGCAGCGGACTAGCGGCAGACAATGAGCAGTTCTTC	CASSGLAADNEQFF
TRBV6-5	.	.	TRBJ1-1	TGTGCCAGCAGTTACTCTCCGGCAAAGAACACTGAAGCTTTCTTT	CASSYSPAKNTEAFF
TRBV24-1	TRBD1	.	TRBJ2-3	TGTGCCACCAGTGACTCAATACAGGGGGCAAGAGATACGCAGTATTTT	CATSDSIQGARDTQYF